The 31 T cell receptor beta chains in this list originate from one sample, sequenced in a study of blood T cells in healthy people across ages. The authors ran a second PCR of about 6 to 11 cycles using a sample-barcoded 5' primer and a J-beta primer mix. MiXCR, applied by TCRdb to the 5' RACE reads, yields one record per CDR3 protein. The table has roughly 1.9 million distinct CDR3 sequences, around 42% seen once. Sequenced material: blood. Source of these receptors: a human donor in good health.

This clonotype was detected once. It may be a read error: a sequence one base away is much more abundant. The CDR3 nucleotides read TGCAGTGCTAGAGGTCAGCGCAGGACGAACACTGAAGCTTTCTTT. Its protein is CSARGQRRTNTEAFF. V is TRBV20-1 and J is TRBJ1-1; D is uncertain. Germline CDR1 and CDR2: DFQATT and SNEGSKA (reference sequence). V gave up 1 base and J gave up 1 base, with 13 bases separating them. The CDR3 is 15 residues long.

The rearrangement joins TRBV7-2 to TRBJ2-4; TRBD1 aligns across 7 bases. The CDR3 is made up of 14 amino acids. J gave up 6 bases and V 5 bases, and 7 bases lay outside the gene matches. Germline V gene sequence: CDR1 SGHTA, CDR2 FQGNSA. CDR3 nucleotide sequence: TGTGCCAGCAGCCCCCGAACAGGGGTAAACATTCAGTACTTC. Protein sequence: CASSPRTGVNIQYF. Variable domain in full (rest from reference TRBV7-2 and TRBJ2-4): GAGVSQSPSNKVTEKGKDVELRCDPISGHTALYWYRQSLGQGLEFLIYFQGNSAPDKSGLPSDRFSAERTGGSVSTLTIQRTQQEDSAVYLCASSPRTGVNIQYFGAGTRLSVL.

In this sample, this clonotype turned up many times. This chain uses TRBV28 with TRBJ2-4; 7 bases are shared with TRBD1. The CDR3 length is 14 residues. Germline trimming cut 6 bases from V and 1 base from J; bases unmatched to any gene: 3. Germline V gene sequence: CDR1 MDHEN, CDR2 SYDVKM. The CDR3 DNA sequence: TGTGCCAGCAGCCTGACAGGGGCCAAAAACATTCAGTACTTC. It specifies CASSLTGAKNIQYF.

The rearrangement joins TRBV4-3 to TRBJ2-7; no clear D. CDR1 LGHNA and CDR2 YSLEER come from the germline V gene. The CDR3 has 15 residues. V dropped 0 bases and J dropped 2 bases, with 11 bases sitting between them. CDR3 bases: TGCGCCAGCAGCCAAGAGGCACTAAACCCCTACGAGCAGTACTTC. Amino acids: CASSQEALNPYEQYF.

There are many counts of this clonotype. The V call is TRBV12-3 or TRBV12-4, the J call TRBJ2-7; D remains ambiguous. The V and J ends lost 2 bases and 0 bases respectively, with 8 bases between them. The CDR3 consists of 14 residues. The CDR3, as DNA: TGTGCCAGCAGTTTAAGTGGCGTCTCCTACGAGCAGTACTTC. It encodes CASSLSGVSYEQYF.

The chain's CDR3 is CASSPYTGGLNYGYTF. The CDR3 region has the DNA TGCGCCAGCAGCCCTTACACAGGGGGCCTAAACTATGGCTACACCTTC. This rearrangement joins TRBV4-3 to TRBJ1-2, with 9 bases identical to TRBD1. After removal of 4 bases from V and 2 bases from J, the junction contained 8 bases not matched to a gene. The germline gives CDR1 LGHNA, CDR2 YSLEER. CDR3 length: 16 amino acids.

Comments on this clonotype: The germline gene is not matched at one end of the junction; a read error may be the cause. V gene TRBV29-1 combines with J gene TRBJ1-2; no firm D call. Germline V gene sequence: CDR1 SQVTM, CDR2 ANQGSEA. The CDR3 runs 13 residues. The CDR3 sequence: CSVEGTANYGCTF. In DNA, the CDR3 is TGCAGCGTTGAAGGGACGGCGAACTATGGCTGCACCTTC.

This sequence joins TRBV9 and TRBJ2-3, with TRBD2 matching over 15 bases. The ends lost 3 bases at V and 6 bases at J; junction bases unmatched: 8. In germline, CDR1 is SGDLS, CDR2 YYNGEE. The length of the CDR3 is 17 residues. CDR3: CASSAGTSGGIWDTQYF. The DNA of the CDR3 is TGTGCCAGCAGCGCGGGGACTAGCGGGGGGATTTGGGATACGCAGTATTTT. The full variable domain, completed using reference TRBV9 and TRBJ2-3, is DSGVTQTPKHLITATGQRVTLRCSPRSGDLSVYWYQQSLDQGLQFLIQYYNGEERAKGNILERFSAQQFPDLHSELNLSSLELGDSALYFCASSAGTSGGIWDTQYFGPGTRLTVL.

This clonotype appeared a few times. The V call is TRBV9, the J call TRBJ1-2, with D possibly TRBD1 on 6 matching bases. The CDR3 runs to 15 residues. V was pared by 0 bases and J by 4 bases, with 13 bases between. Germline assignment: CDR1 SGDLS and CDR2 YYNGEE. The CDR3 loop is CASSVATRGTYGYTF. Written as DNA, the CDR3 is TGTGCCAGCAGCGTAGCTACGAGGGGGACCTATGGCTACACCTTC.

V is TRBV29-1 and J is TRBJ2-1, with D perhaps matching TRBD2 (5 bases). The DNA end is more similar to TRBJ2-7, so the J call may be wrong. Germline CDR1 and CDR2: SQVTM and ANQGSEA. The CDR3 runs to 12 residues. The CDR3 sequence is CSFSIDYNEQYF. CDR3 nucleotide sequence: TGCAGCTTTAGCATAGACTACAATGAGCAGTACTTC.

The CDR3 sequence is CATSDFVGTGTYEQYF. As DNA, the CDR3 is TGTGCCACCAGTGATTTCGTGGGGACAGGGACCTACGAGCAGTACTTC. V and J are TRBV24-1 and TRBJ2-7; TRBD1 aligns across 9 bases. J lost 2 bases, V lost 1 base, and 5 bases had no gene match. The CDR3 is made up of 16 amino acids. Looked up from germline, CDR1 is KGHDR and CDR2 is SFDVKD.

This clonotype was detected a few times. The chain is built from TRBV20-1 and TRBJ2-5, with D unclear. Germline-derived CDR1 and CDR2 are DFQATT and SNEGSKA (reference sequence). V was shortened by 3 bases and J by 2 bases, with 13 bases between the two germline ends. There are 14 residues in the CDR3. CDR3 residues: CSARPGHHQETQYF. The CDR3 DNA is TGCAGTGCTAGGCCGGGCCATCATCAAGAGACCCAGTACTTC.

The V gene is TRBV28, the J gene TRBJ2-5; D possibly corresponds to TRBD1 (6 bases). This CDR3 is built from 15 residues. CDR1 and CDR2 (germline): MDHEN, SYDVKM. Trimming removed 10 bases from V and 3 bases from J, with 21 bases in between. The CDR3: CANRKGTSIEETQYF. CDR3 DNA: TGTGCCAACAGGAAGGGGACAAGCATTGAAGAGACCCAGTACTTC.

V gene TRBV6-2 or TRBV6-3 combines with J gene TRBJ2-7; the D call may be TRBD1 or TRBD2 (5 bases each). Germline V CDR1 and CDR2: MNHEY, SVGEGT. CDR3 length: 15 amino acids. V was pared by 6 bases and J by 2 bases, with 17 bases between. The CDR3 DNA reads TGTGCCAGCAGGTCGTTCGTGGGGACCGCCTACGAGCAGTACTTC. The encoded protein is CASRSFVGTAYEQYF.

This clonotype has just a few counts. The chain links TRBV7-2 to TRBJ1-2; unclear D gene. This CDR3 contains 13 residues. Trimming removed 0 bases from V and 7 bases from J, with 9 bases in between. Germline CDR1 SGHTA, CDR2 FQGNSA. DNA of the CDR3: TGTGCCAGCAGCTTAGCAGGGAGTGGTGGCTACACCTTC. It specifies CASSLAGSGGYTF.

The sample holds a few counts of this clonotype. V gene TRBV7-6 combines with J gene TRBJ2-5; D is perhaps TRBD1 or TRBD2 (6 bases each). This CDR3 is built from 15 residues. V was clipped by 5 bases and J by 2 bases, with 15 bases between them. The germline gives CDR1 SGHVS, CDR2 FNYEAQ. The chain's CDR3 is CASSRGAGAQETQYF. The CDR3 DNA follows: TGTGCCAGCAGCAGGGGGGCTGGGGCTCAAGAGACCCAGTACTTC.

The rearrangement uses TRBV6-1 and TRBJ1-5; TRBD1 might be the D (5 bases). This CDR3 is 17 amino acids long. Trimming pared 5 bases from V and 6 bases from J, leaving 23 bases between. The germline V gene encodes CDR1 MNHNS and CDR2 SASEGT. The chain's CDR3 is CASSRGTAGPLFQPQHF. CDR3 coding DNA: TGTGCCAGCAGTCGGGGGACGGCCGGGCCGTTATTTCAGCCCCAGCATTTT.

The CDR3 region is CSAPAAGGLREQFF. The CDR3 DNA reads as TGCAGTGCCCCAGCAGCGGGGGGGCTCCGTGAGCAGTTCTTC. The chain is built from TRBV20-1 and TRBJ2-1; 10 bases map to TRBD2. V was clipped by 6 bases and J by 9 bases; unmatched bases: 11. The germline gives CDR1 DFQATT, CDR2 SNEGSKA (reference sequence). This CDR3 spans 14 amino acids.

This clonotype appeared a few times. This chain links TRBV5-1 with TRBJ2-1, with a tentative D call TRBD1 (5 bases). Germline V CDR1 and CDR2: SGHRS, YFSETQ. The germline V and J ends were trimmed by 4 bases and 9 bases, with 17 bases remaining between them. The CDR3 runs to 14 residues. DNA for the CDR3: TGCGCCAGCAGCCCATTAAGCAGGGATGCTGAGCAGTTCTTC. Its protein product is CASSPLSRDAEQFF.

The J gene is TRBJ2-1, the V gene TRBV12-3 or TRBV12-4; the D call may be TRBD1 or TRBD2 (6 bases each). V was trimmed by 5 bases and J by 0 bases, leaving 14 bases between them. CDR3 length: 16 amino acids. The CDR3 spells CASSGVGGSSYNEQFF. CDR3 nucleotide sequence: TGTGCCAGCAGTGGGGTGGGGGGCAGCTCCTACAATGAGCAGTTCTTC.

The chain links TRBV28 to TRBJ2-7; D ambiguous. The V and J ends lost 6 bases and 3 bases respectively, with 21 bases between them. CDR3 length: 16 amino acids. CDR1 and CDR2 (germline): MDHEN, SYDVKM. The CDR3 DNA reads as TGTGCCAGCAGCCCCCCCAGGACGGCGTTGATCTACGAGCAGTACTTC. Protein: CASSPPRTALIYEQYF. The full variable domain, completed using reference TRBV28 and TRBJ2-7, is DVKVTQSSRYLVKRTGEKVFLECVQDMDHENMFWYRQDPGLGLRLIYFSYDVKMKEKGDIPEGYSVSREKKERFSLILESASTNQTSMYLCASSPPRTALIYEQYFGPGTRLTVT.

J is TRBJ1-2 and V is TRBV9, with D possibly matching TRBD1 (5 bases). Germline values: CDR1 SGDLS, CDR2 YYNGEE. The CDR3 has 13 residues. Trimming left V 3 bases short and J 9 bases short, with 15 bases between. CDR3 DNA: TGTGCCAGCAGCGGGGGGGACGGTGAAAGCTACACCTTC. Translated, it gives CASSGGDGESYTF. The entire variable domain, with the rest obtained from reference TRBV9 and TRBJ1-2, is as follows: DSGVTQTPKHLITATGQRVTLRCSPRSGDLSVYWYQQSLDQGLQFLIQYYNGEERAKGNILERFSAQQFPDLHSELNLSSLELGDSALYFCASSGGDGESYTFGSGTRLTVV.

The chain has TRBV29-1 and TRBJ1-1; no definite D call. The V and J ends lost 7 bases and 6 bases respectively, with 15 bases between them. This CDR3 is 12 amino acids long. Germline CDR1 reads SQVTM; CDR2 reads ANQGSEA. The CDR3 coding sequence is TGCAGCGGATTTCTGAGAGACGCTGAAGCTTTCTTT. The encoded protein is CSGFLRDAEAFF.

This clonotype was seen only a few times. The chain is built from TRBV4-3 and TRBJ2-3; D is possibly TRBD1 (5 bases). The germline CDR1 and CDR2 sequences are LGHNA and YSLEER. The V and J ends lost 3 bases and 5 bases respectively, with 9 bases between them. There are 13 residues in the CDR3. CDR3 in amino acids: CASSHQTEDTQYF. In DNA, the CDR3 is TGCGCCAGCAGCCATCAGACAGAAGATACGCAGTATTTT.

This rearrangement joins TRBV4-1 to TRBJ2-3; TRBD1 is a possible D gene (5 bases). The CDR3 sequence is 16 residues long. V was trimmed by 7 bases and J by 1 base, leaving 18 bases between them. Germline CDR1 is MGHRA and CDR2 is YSYEKL. CDR3 nucleotide sequence: TGCGCCAGCACCATTTTAGTTGAGACAGGCACAGATACGCAGTATTTT. This translates into CASTILVETGTDTQYF.

This clonotype was picked up many times. The rearrangement joins TRBV20-1 to TRBJ2-7, with 8 bases matching TRBD1. This CDR3 contains 12 residues. J lost 2 bases, V lost 5 bases, and 2 bases had no gene match. Germline CDR1 is DFQATT and CDR2 is SNEGSKA (reference sequence). The CDR3 region is CSAAGQAYEQYF. The CDR3 nucleotides are TGCAGTGCTGCGGGACAGGCCTACGAGCAGTACTTC.

The chain combines TRBV5-6 with TRBJ2-4, with D perhaps TRBD1 (5 bases). The CDR3 covers 13 residues. Germline CDR1 and CDR2: SGHDT and YYEEEE. Trimming shortened V by 7 bases and J by 6 bases, and 14 bases separated the two germline ends. CDR3 sequence reads: CASADTNANIQYF. The CDR3, as DNA: TGTGCCAGCGCGGACACAAATGCAAACATTCAGTACTTC.

This clonotype was observed many times. The chain has TRBV20-1 and TRBJ2-1; TRBD2 matches 7 bases. This CDR3 is built from 13 residues. Germline CDR1 reads DFQATT; CDR2 reads SNEGSKA (reference sequence). The V segment lost 3 bases and the J segment 4 bases; nucleotides outside the gene matches: 3. DNA of the CDR3: TGCAGTGCTAGCGGGGGGACGTACAATGAGCAGTTCTTC. This translates into CSASGGTYNEQFF.

V gene TRBV20-1 combines with J gene TRBJ2-5; tentatively, D is TRBD1 (5 bases). The CDR3 runs 13 residues. The V end lost 5 bases, the J end lost 2 bases, and 12 bases lay between the germline ends. Per the germline V gene, CDR1 is DFQATT and CDR2 is SNEGSKA (reference sequence). In nucleotides, the CDR3 is TGCAGTGCTTCCGGACATATTCAAGAGACCCAGTACTTC. Its translation is CSASGHIQETQYF.

The V gene is TRBV6-6, the J gene TRBJ2-7; possibly TRBD1 for D (7 bases). The CDR3 is made up of 14 amino acids. Germline V lookup: CDR1 MNHNY, CDR2 SVGAGI (reference sequence). V lost 5 bases to trimming and J lost 2 bases, with 13 bases between them. This CDR3 is CASSQQGGAYEQYF. CDR3 nucleotides: TGTGCCAGCAGTCAGCAGGGGGGCGCCTACGAGCAGTACTTC.

This clonotype was observed at least ten times. This chain uses TRBV29-1 with TRBJ2-1; the D gene is possibly TRBD1 (6 bases). The germline CDR1 and CDR2 sequences are SQVTM and ANQGSEA. This CDR3 has 12 amino acids. V lost 3 bases to trimming and J lost 4 bases, with 7 bases between them. CDR3 DNA: TGCAGCGTTGACACAGGGTACAATGAGCAGTTCTTC. Translated: CSVDTGYNEQFF.